This T cell receptor (beta chain) was identified during a study of blood T cell repertoires in COVID-19. About the study: Sites across the United States, Italy and Spain contributed samples from acute and convalescent COVID-19. T cells, B-cell-depleted T cells, or PBMCs supplied cDNA or gDNA.

V shed 4 bases and J shed 6 bases, with 23 bases lying between them. The CDR3 runs to 17 residues. Germline V gene lookup returns CDR1 SGHKS and CDR2 YYEKEE (reference sequence). Seattle researchers signed up patients amid active infection and tracked them longitudinally. As processed by the authors: Amplification with reference gene primers provided the estimates of nucleated cell counts. TCRdb's copy holds only in-frame clones and misses some; the assay was immunoSEQ multiplex PCR. V, J and clone size derive from that table, while D and trimming were established from the DNA sequence. The top ten clones hold around 1% of a sample with around 310,000 clones, almost 90% of them seen once.

The chain recombines TRBV5-5 with TRBJ1-5, with D tentatively TRBD1 (5 bases). The sample consisted of peripheral blood. The TCR comes from a middle-aged woman with COVID-19, enrolled during active disease. CDR3 residues: CASSRDGEGRLGQPQHF. The CDR3, as DNA: TGTGCCAGCAGCCGGGATGGGGAGGGGAGGCTCGGTCAGCCCCAGCATTTT.